These T cell receptor beta chains were read from a single sample in a study of cytomegalovirus exposure and HLA in healthy donors. Sequencing was performed with immunoSEQ multiplex PCR; in TCRdb, only in-frame clones are kept and a portion is missing. The sample shows about 160,000 clones, 60% to 85% of them seen only once. Sequencing was performed on PBMCs. The receptors were sampled from a man in his forties or fifties in good health and CMV-seropositive. Each CDR3 is given with its conserved first and last residue. The order of the fields is D gene, V gene, J gene, clone size, CDR3 DNA, CDR3 protein. D genes are given only for firm matches. Some rows mark clone size as missing; the rest say once, few, many or name a class of expanded clone.

>TRBD1|TRBV29-1|TRBJ2-7|NA
TGCAGCGTTGAAGGGCTAGTGGGGGACAGGGGGTTCTACGAGCAGTACTTC
CSVEGLVGDRGFYEQYF
>TRBD2|TRBV6-5|TRBJ2-1|NA
TGTGCCAGCAGTTACGAAGGACTAGCGGGAAGAAAGCAGTTCTTC
CASSYEGLAGRKQFF
>NA|TRBV7-9|TRBJ1-2|NA
TGTGCCAGCAGCGGGGGGGAGTATGGCTACACCTTC
CASSGGEYGYTF
>NA|TRBV12-2|TRBJ2-7|NA
TGTGCAAGTCGCTCTCCTGGGAACAGGGGCTTCACCGGGGAATTCCGCTACGAGCAGTACTTC
CASRSPGNRGFTGEFRYEQYF
>TRBD1|TRBV2|TRBJ1-6|NA
TGTGCCAGCAGTGAAAGAGGGACAGGCCATTCACCCCTCCACTTT
CASSERGTGHSPLHF
>TRBD1|TRBV20-1|TRBJ1-1|NA
TGCAGTGCCTCGACAGGGATTGAAGCTTTCTTT
CSASTGIEAFF
>NA|TRBV5-1|TRBJ1-3|NA
TGCGCCAGCAGCGGGGGGGCAGCTGGAAACACCATATATTTT
CASSGGAAGNTIYF
>TRBD2|TRBV2|TRBJ2-5|NA
TGCGCCAGCACGTCGGGGGGAAATCAAGAGACCCAGTACTTC
CASTSGGNQETQYF
>TRBD2|TRBV7-2|TRBJ2-2|NA
TGTGCCAGCAGCCTACCGCGGGGGGGCCTCACCGGGGAGCTGTTTTTT
CASSLPRGGLTGELFF
>NA|TRBV4-3|TRBJ1-2|NA
TGCGCCAGCAGCCAAGACTCCGACGGGGACTATGGCTACACCTTC
CASSQDSDGDYGYTF
>NA|TRBV7-9|TRBJ1-2|NA
TGTGCCAGCAGCTCGGACATTCTCTATGGCTACACCTTC
CASSSDILYGYTF
>NA|TRBV11-2|TRBJ2-3|NA
TGTGCCAGCAGCTTCGCGGTCGTGGATACGCAGTATTTT
CASSFAVVDTQYF
>NA|TRBV5-1|TRBJ2-1|few
TGCGCCAGCACCTTGGGCGGGGTCGGGGACGATGAGCAGTTCTTC
CASTLGGVGDDEQFF
>TRBD1|TRBV5-6|TRBJ2-6|once
TGTGCCAGCCTAAAACAGGGGAGCGGGGCCAACGTCCTGACTTTC
CASLKQGSGANVLTF
>NA|TRBV7-9|TRBJ2-2|NA
TGTGCCAGCAGCCCCGGGACACCCACCGGGGAGCTGTTTTTT
CASSPGTPTGELFF
>TRBD1|TRBV6-5|TRBJ1-2|NA
TGTGCCAGCAGGGGACCGGGACAGGGGGTCCACGGCTACACCTTC
CASRGPGQGVHGYTF
>NA|TRBV5-1|TRBJ1-6|NA
TGCGCCAGCAGCCCGTCGTCCCCGGGTAGAATTTCACCCCTCCACTTT
CASSPSSPGRISPLHF
>NA|TRBV18|TRBJ1-2|NA
TGTGCCAGCTCACCGGAACAGGCTCACTATGGCTACACCTTC
CASSPEQAHYGYTF
>NA|TRBV7-8|TRBJ2-7|NA
TGTGCCAGCAGCCCAGGTGTCGGCAAGGCGGGTTCCTACGAGCAGTACTTC
CASSPGVGKAGSYEQYF
>NA|TRBV4-3|TRBJ2-5|NA
TGCGCCAGCAGCCAAGATGCCCTAGTAGAGACCCAGTACTTC
CASSQDALVETQYF
>NA|TRBV15|TRBJ1-3|NA
TGTGCCACCAGCACTGCAGGGACTCCTGGAAACACCATATATTTT
CATSTAGTPGNTIYF
>NA|TRBV5-6|TRBJ2-3|NA
TGTGCCAGCAGCTTGGGTCGGGGAACAGATACGCAGTATTTT
CASSLGRGTDTQYF
>NA|TRBV6-5|TRBJ2-7|NA
TGTGCCAGCAGACGACGGGAAAGCTCCTACGAGCAGTACTTC
CASRRRESSYEQYF
>NA|TRBV7-9|TRBJ1-1|few
TGTGCCAGCAGCTTATCCCTTCCTGAAGCTTTCTTT
CASSLSLPEAFF
>NA|TRBV7-2|TRBJ1-1|few
TGTGCCAGCAGCTTAGGACAGCTGAACACTGAAGCTTTCTTT
CASSLGQLNTEAFF
>NA|TRBV18|TRBJ2-5|NA
TGTGCCAGCTCACGGGTTCGGGGAGACCAAGAGACCCAGTACTTC
CASSRVRGDQETQYF
>NA|TRBV29-1|TRBJ2-5|NA
TGCAGCGTTGAAGATCTGTCTCTTGCGGGCCCAGAGACCCAGTACTTC
CSVEDLSLAGPETQYF
>NA|TRBV7-7|TRBJ2-3|NA
TGTGCTAGCAGCGCACTCACAGATACGCAGTATTTT
CASSALTDTQYF
>NA|TRBV5-1|TRBJ2-5|NA
TGCGCCAGCAGTACTAGGCCTTACCAAGAGACCCAGTACTTC
CASSTRPYQETQYF
>TRBD2|TRBV12-5|TRBJ2-3|few
TGTGCTAGTGGTTTGGACAGGGGACTAGCGGGGGGCACAGATACGCAGTATTTT
CASGLDRGLAGGTDTQYF
>TRBD1|TRBV10-3|TRBJ2-7|NA
TGTGCCGCCGGGACAGGGCTTGACGAGCAGTACTTC
CAAGTGLDEQYF
>NA|TRBV2|TRBJ1-2|NA
TGTGCCAGCAGTGAAGGGCCCAGGCTGGTCTATGGCTACACCTTC
CASSEGPRLVYGYTF
>NA|TRBV7-8|TRBJ2-1|NA
TGTGCCAGCAGCTTAGGAAGAACAGGACACAATGAGCAGTTCTTC
CASSLGRTGHNEQFF
>TRBD1|TRBV27|TRBJ1-5|NA
TGTGCCAGCAGGCTACAGGGGGCGCTTCGCAATCAGCCCCAGCATTTT
CASRLQGALRNQPQHF
>NA|TRBV20-1|TRBJ2-7|NA
TGCAGTGCTAGGACGGGGGTGCAGTACTTC
CSARTGVQYF
>TRBD2|TRBV9|TRBJ2-7|NA
TGTGCCAGCAGCCAACTCCCTAGCGGGCCCTACGAGCAGTACTTC
CASSQLPSGPYEQYF
>TRBD2|TRBV7-2|TRBJ2-3|NA
TGTGCCAGCAGCTTAGCGGGGACTATTTCCACAGATACGCAGTATTTT
CASSLAGTISTDTQYF
>NA|TRBV25-1|TRBJ2-7|NA
TGTGCCAGCGCGACCCAGGGTAACGAGCAGTACTTC
CASATQGNEQYF
>NA|TRBV7-9|TRBJ2-7|NA
TGTGCCAGCGGCTTTACAGGGATCGGCGAGCAGTACTTC
CASGFTGIGEQYF
>TRBD2|TRBV10-3|TRBJ2-2|few
TGTGCCATCAGTGAGGTCCTAGCGGGGGGGTCGAACACCGGGGAGCTGTTTTTT
CAISEVLAGGSNTGELFF
>TRBD1|TRBV6-6|TRBJ1-1|NA
TGTGCCAGCCACAGGGGGGCGTACACTGAAGCTTTCTTT
CASHRGAYTEAFF
>TRBD2|TRBV29-1|TRBJ2-7|few
TGCAGCGTTGCGGGCGGACTAGCCGAGCCGCAGTACTTC
CSVAGGLAEPQYF
>NA|TRBV5-6|TRBJ1-5|few
TGTGCCAGCAGCGCCGACATCAATCAGCCCCAGCATTTT
CASSADINQPQHF
>NA|TRBV5-5|TRBJ1-1|NA
TGTGCCAGCAGCTCCTTGGGAGTGGCGACTGAAGCTTTCTTT
CASSSLGVATEAFF
>TRBD1|TRBV5-4|TRBJ1-3|NA
TGTGCCAGCAGCCCGTGGACAGGCGCCCCTCCATCTGGAAACACCATATATTTT
CASSPWTGAPPSGNTIYF